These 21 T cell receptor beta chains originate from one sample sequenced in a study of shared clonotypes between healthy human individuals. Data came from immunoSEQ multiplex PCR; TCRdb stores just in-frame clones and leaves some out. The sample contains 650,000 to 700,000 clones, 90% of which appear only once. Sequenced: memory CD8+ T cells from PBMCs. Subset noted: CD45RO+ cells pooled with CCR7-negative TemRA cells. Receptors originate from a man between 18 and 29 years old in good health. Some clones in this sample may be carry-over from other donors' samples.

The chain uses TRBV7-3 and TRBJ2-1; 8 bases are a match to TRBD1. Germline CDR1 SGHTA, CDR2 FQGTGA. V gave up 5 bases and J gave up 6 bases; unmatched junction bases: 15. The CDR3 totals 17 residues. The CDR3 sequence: CASSRRTGGRRGNEQFF. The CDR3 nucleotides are TGTGCCAGCAGCAGACGTACAGGGGGAAGACGCGGCAATGAGCAGTTCTTC.

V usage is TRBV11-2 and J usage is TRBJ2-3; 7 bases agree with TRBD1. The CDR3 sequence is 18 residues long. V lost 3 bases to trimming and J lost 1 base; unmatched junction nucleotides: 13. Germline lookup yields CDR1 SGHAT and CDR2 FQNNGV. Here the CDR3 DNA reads TGTGCCAGCAGCTTTCACACCCTAGACAGGGTACGCACAGATACGCAGTATTTT. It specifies CASSFHTLDRVRTDTQYF.

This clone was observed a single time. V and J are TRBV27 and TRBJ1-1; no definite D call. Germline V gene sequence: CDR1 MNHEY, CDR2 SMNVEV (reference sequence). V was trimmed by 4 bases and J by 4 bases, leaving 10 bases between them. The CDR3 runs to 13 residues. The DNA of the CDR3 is TGTGCCAGCAGTTGGGAGGGTAGCACTGAAGCTTTCTTT. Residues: CASSWEGSTEAFF.

This chain's CDR3 is CASSVTGGQETQYF. For the CDR3, the DNA is TGTGCCAGCAGCGTGACAGGAGGTCAAGAGACCCAGTACTTC. This sequence joins TRBV9 and TRBJ2-5, with D perhaps TRBD1 (6 bases). The length of the CDR3 is 14 residues. Germline V gene sequence: CDR1 SGDLS, CDR2 YYNGEE. The V end lost 2 bases, the J end lost 2 bases, and 10 bases lay between the germline ends.

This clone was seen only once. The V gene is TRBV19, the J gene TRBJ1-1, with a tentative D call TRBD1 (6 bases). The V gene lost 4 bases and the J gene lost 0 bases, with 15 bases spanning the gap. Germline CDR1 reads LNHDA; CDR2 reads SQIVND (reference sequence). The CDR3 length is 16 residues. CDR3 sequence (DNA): TGTGCCAGTAGTACCTTTTTACAGGGAGTGAACACTGAAGCTTTCTTT. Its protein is CASSTFLQGVNTEAFF.

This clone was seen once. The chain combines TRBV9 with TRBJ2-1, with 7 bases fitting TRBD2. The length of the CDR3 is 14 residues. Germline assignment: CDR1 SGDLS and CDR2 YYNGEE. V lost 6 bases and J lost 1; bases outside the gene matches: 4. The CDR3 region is CASTTGRSYNEQFF. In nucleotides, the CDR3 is TGTGCCAGCACGACCGGGAGGTCCTACAATGAGCAGTTCTTC.

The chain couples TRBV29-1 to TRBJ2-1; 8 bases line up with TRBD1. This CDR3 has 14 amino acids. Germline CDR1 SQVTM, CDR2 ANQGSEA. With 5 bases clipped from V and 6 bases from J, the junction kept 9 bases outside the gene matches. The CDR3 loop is CSVYTGTGLNEQFF. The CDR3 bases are TGCAGCGTTTATACCGGGACAGGCCTCAATGAGCAGTTCTTC.

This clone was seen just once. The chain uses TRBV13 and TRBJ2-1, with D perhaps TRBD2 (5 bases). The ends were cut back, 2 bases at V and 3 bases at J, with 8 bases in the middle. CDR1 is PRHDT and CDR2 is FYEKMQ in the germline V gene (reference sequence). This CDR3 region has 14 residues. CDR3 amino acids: CASSLRLNYNEQFF. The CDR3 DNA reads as TGTGCCAGCAGCTTAAGACTAAACTACAATGAGCAGTTCTTC. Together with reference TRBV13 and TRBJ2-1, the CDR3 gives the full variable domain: AAGVIQSPRHLIKEKRETATLKCYPIPRHDTVYWYQQGPGQDPQFLISFYEKMQSDKGSIPDRFSAQQFSDYHSELNMSSLELGDSALYFCASSLRLNYNEQFFGPGTRLTVL.

The CDR3 sequence: CASSVTGVPNYGYTF. CDR3 nucleotides: TGTGCCAGCAGCGTAACCGGGGTCCCTAACTATGGCTACACCTTC. The V call is TRBV9, the J call TRBJ1-2; D unresolved. V shed 1 base and J shed 0 bases, with 10 bases lying between them. Germline CDR1 reads SGDLS; CDR2 reads YYNGEE. This CDR3 spans 15 amino acids.

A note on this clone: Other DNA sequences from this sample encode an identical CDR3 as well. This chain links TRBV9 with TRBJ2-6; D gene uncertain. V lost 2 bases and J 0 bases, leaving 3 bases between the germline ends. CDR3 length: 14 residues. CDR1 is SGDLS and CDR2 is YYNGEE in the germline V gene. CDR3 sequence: CASSVSSGANVLTF. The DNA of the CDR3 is TGTGCCAGCAGCGTTAGCTCTGGGGCCAACGTCCTGACTTTC.

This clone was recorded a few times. The CDR3 region is CASSGLAGGSDEQFF. CDR3 in DNA: TGTGCCAGTAGTGGACTAGCGGGAGGTAGTGATGAGCAGTTCTTC. The chain employs TRBV19 and TRBJ2-1; TRBD2 agrees at 14 bases. Germline V CDR1 and CDR2: LNHDA, SQIVND (reference sequence). The CDR3 covers 15 residues. V lost 5 bases, J lost 8 bases, and 5 bases stayed unmatched. Variable domain in full (rest from reference TRBV19 and TRBJ2-1): DGGITQSPKYLFRKEGQNVTLSCEQNLNHDAMYWYRQDPGQGLRLIYYSQIVNDFQKGDIAEGYSVSREKKESFPLTVTSAQKNPTAFYLCASSGLAGGSDEQFFGPGTRLTVL.

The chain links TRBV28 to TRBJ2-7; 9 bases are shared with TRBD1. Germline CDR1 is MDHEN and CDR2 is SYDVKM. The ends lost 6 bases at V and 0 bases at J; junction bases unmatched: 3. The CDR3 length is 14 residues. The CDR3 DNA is TGTGCCAGCAGGACGGACAGGGGCTCCTACGAGCAGTACTTC. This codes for CASRTDRGSYEQYF.

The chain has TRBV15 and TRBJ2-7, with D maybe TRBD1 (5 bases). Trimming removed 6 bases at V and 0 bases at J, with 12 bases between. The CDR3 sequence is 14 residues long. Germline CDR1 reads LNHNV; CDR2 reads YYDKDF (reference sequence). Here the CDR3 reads CATRSREPSYEQYF. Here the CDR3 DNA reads TGTGCCACCAGAAGCAGGGAACCCTCCTACGAGCAGTACTTC.

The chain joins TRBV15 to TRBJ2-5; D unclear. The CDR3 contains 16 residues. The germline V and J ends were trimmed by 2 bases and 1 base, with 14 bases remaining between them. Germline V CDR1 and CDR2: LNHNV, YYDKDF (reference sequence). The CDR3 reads CATSRREGAPQETQYF. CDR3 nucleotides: TGTGCCACCAGCAGAAGAGAAGGAGCCCCCCAAGAGACCCAGTACTTC.

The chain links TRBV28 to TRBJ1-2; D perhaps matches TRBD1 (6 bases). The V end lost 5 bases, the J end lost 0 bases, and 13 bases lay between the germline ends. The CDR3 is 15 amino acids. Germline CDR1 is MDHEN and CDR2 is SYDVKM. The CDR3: CASSTQDSSNYGYTF. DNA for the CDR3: TGTGCCAGCAGTACCCAGGACAGCTCTAACTATGGCTACACCTTC.

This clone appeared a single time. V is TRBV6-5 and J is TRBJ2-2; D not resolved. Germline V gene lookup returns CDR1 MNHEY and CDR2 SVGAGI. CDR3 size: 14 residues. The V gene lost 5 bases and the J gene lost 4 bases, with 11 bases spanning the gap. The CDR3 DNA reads TGTGCCAGCAGTCTCCTCGGCGGCACCGGGGAGCTGTTTTTT. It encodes CASSLLGGTGELFF.

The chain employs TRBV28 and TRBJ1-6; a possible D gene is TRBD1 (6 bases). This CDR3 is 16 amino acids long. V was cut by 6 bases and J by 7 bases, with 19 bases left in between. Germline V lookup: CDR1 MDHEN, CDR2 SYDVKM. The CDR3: CASSPHPGARNSPLHF. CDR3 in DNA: TGTGCCAGCAGCCCCCACCCGGGGGCGAGAAATTCACCCCTCCACTTT.

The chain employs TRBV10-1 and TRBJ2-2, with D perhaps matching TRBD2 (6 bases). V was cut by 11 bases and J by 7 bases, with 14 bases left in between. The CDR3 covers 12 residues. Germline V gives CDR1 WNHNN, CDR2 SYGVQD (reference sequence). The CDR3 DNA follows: TGCGCCTCCCTCCCGGGAGTCGGGGAGCTGTTTTTT. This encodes CASLPGVGELFF.

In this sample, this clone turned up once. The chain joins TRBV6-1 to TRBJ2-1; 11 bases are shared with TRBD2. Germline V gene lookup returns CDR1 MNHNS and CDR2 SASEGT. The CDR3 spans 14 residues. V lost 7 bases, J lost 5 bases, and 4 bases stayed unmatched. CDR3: CASTLGLADNEQFF. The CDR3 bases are TGTGCCAGCACCCTGGGACTAGCGGACAATGAGCAGTTCTTC.

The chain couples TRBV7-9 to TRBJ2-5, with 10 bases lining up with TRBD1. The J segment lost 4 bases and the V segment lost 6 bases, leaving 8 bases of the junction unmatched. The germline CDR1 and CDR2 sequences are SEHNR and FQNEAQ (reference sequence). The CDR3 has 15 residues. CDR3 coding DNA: TGTGCCAGCAGTTCTCCGGGACAGGGGATAGAGACCCAGTACTTC. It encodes CASSSPGQGIETQYF.

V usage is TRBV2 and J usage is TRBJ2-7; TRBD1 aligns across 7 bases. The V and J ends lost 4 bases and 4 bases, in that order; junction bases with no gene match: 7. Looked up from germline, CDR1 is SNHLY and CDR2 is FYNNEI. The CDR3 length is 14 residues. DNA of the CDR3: TGTGCCAGCAGTGGGCCGGGACAGCCTTACGAGCAGTACTTC. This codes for CASSGPGQPYEQYF.